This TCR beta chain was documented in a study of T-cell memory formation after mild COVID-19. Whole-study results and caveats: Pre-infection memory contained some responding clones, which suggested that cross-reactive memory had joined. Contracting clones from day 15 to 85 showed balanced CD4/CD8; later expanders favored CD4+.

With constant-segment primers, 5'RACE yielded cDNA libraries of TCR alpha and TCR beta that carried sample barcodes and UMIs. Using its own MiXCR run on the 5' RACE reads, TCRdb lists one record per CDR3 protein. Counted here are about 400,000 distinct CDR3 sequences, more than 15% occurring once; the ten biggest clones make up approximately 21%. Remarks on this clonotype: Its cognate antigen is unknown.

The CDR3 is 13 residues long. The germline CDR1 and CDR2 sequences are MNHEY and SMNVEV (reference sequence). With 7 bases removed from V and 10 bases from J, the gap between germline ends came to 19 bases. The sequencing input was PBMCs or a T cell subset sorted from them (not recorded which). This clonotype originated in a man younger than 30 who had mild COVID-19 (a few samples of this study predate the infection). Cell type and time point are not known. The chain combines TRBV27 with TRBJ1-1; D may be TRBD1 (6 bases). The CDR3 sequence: CASMTGGAGSAFF. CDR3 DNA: TGTGCCAGCATGACGGGGGGCGCGGGTTCAGCTTTCTTT.